The TCR beta chain under discussion was sequenced for a study of shared clonotypes between healthy human individuals. Study-level results: Since donors were few, the genetic and exposure-history diversity represented was limited.

Data came from immunoSEQ multiplex PCR; TCRdb stores just in-frame clones and leaves some out. The profile covers 1,400,000 or so clones, with about 98.5% appearing a single time and around 0.38% taken by the ten largest. The CDR3 has 13 amino acids. Per the germline V gene, CDR1 is MDHEN and CDR2 is SYDVKM. The V end was cut by 5 bases, the J end by 0 bases, with 5 bases between. With regard to this clone: The target antigen is unknown.

The source is a man under 40 in good health. Sequencing input: naive CD4+ T cells sorted from blood. This sample's subset: CD45RA+ positively selected. The V gene is TRBV28, the J gene TRBJ1-5; D is uncertain. The CDR3 loop is CASSVISNQPQHF. In nucleotides, the CDR3 is TGTGCCAGCAGTGTAATTAGCAATCAGCCCCAGCATTTT.